This entry features one T cell receptor beta chain sequence. Its antigen remains unidentified. This specimen belongs to a study of response to subunit inactivated influenza vaccine. This CDR3 comprises 11 residues. CDR1 SQVTM and CDR2 ANQGSEA come from the germline V gene. The V gene lost 2 bases and the J gene lost 13 bases, with 11 bases spanning the gap. Overall study results and limits: After each seasonal influenza vaccination, few new T cells are recruited, the authors suggested.

From the RT-PCR reads, TCRdb called clonotypes with MiXCR, one entry per CDR3 protein. The profile shows around 710,000 distinct CDR3 sequences, roughly 13% of them singletons. The specimen comprised PBMCs from blood, sampled around two weeks before vaccination. This sequence originates from a man aged 50-60 years who received an inactivated influenza vaccine. This sequence joins TRBV29-1 and TRBJ1-4; D unclear. CDR3 DNA: TGCAGCGTTGAATTTGGTCTACGACTGTTTTTT. It specifies CSVEFGLRLFF.